These T cell receptor beta chains were read from a single sample in a study of CD8 T cells in Susac syndrome. MiXCR, applied by TCRdb to the immunoSEQ multiplex PCR reads, yields one record per CDR3 protein. The data hold about 200,000 distinct CDR3 sequences, with roughly 91% observed a single time. Material for sequencing was CD4+ T cells from PBMCs. The receptors come from a human donor with Susac syndrome. The CDR3 runs from the conserved cysteine through the conserved F or W. The order of the fields is V gene, J gene, D gene, clone size, CDR3 protein, CDR3 DNA. D genes are given only for firm matches. Clone size, where shown, is once, few, many, or a class for clones that have expanded.

V: TRBV9; J: TRBJ1-2; D: .; size: .; CDR3: CASSVGQESYGYTF; DNA: TGTGCCAGCAGCGTAGGTCAGGAGTCTTATGGCTACACCTTC
V: TRBV9; J: TRBJ2-4; D: .; size: .; CDR3: CASSVVGGSDIQYF; DNA: TGTGCCAGCAGCGTAGTCGGGGGTAGCGACATTCAGTACTTC
V: TRBV20-1; J: TRBJ2-1; D: .; size: .; CDR3: CSARDLERAGSSYNEKFF; DNA: TGCAGTGCTAGAGATTTGGAGCGGGCGGGGAGCTCCTACAATGAGAAGTTCTTC
V: TRBV9; J: TRBJ2-3; D: .; size: .; CDR3: CASSSYTGDTDTQYF; DNA: TGTGCCAGCAGTTCCTACACGGGTGACACAGATACGCAGTATTTT
V: TRBV4-2; J: TRBJ2-2; D: .; size: once; CDR3: CASSQDPAGANTGELFF; DNA: TGTGCCAGCAGCCAAGATCCAGCGGGTGCGAACACCGGGGAGCTGTTTTTT
V: TRBV6-5; J: TRBJ1-2; D: .; size: .; CDR3: CASREQGRGNYGYTF; DNA: TGTGCCAGCAGAGAACAGGGACGGGGGAACTATGGCTACACCTTC
V: TRBV24-1; J: TRBJ2-5; D: .; size: once; CDR3: CATSDTGTPQETQYF; DNA: TGTGCCACCAGTGATACCGGGACACCTCAAGAGACCCAGTACTTC
V: TRBV6-5; J: TRBJ1-1; D: .; size: .; CDR3: CASRRQVLNTEAFF; DNA: TGTGCCAGCAGACGACAGGTTTTGAACACTGAAGCTTTCTTT
V: TRBV30; J: TRBJ2-5; D: .; size: .; CDR3: CAWSVGHQETQYF; DNA: TGTGCCTGGAGTGTAGGCCACCAAGAGACCCAGTACTTC
V: TRBV7-2; J: TRBJ1-1; D: .; size: .; CDR3: CASSLALVGTEAFF; DNA: TGTGCCAGCAGCTTAGCTTTGGTAGGGACTGAAGCTTTCTTT
V: TRBV15; J: TRBJ1-2; D: .; size: .; CDR3: CATSRDRQPRYGYTF; DNA: TGTGCCACCAGCAGAGATAGACAGCCCCGCTATGGCTACACCTTC
V: TRBV10-3; J: TRBJ2-7; D: .; size: .; CDR3: CAISGGQARSYEQYF; DNA: TGTGCCATCAGTGGAGGGCAGGCACGATCCTACGAGCAGTACTTC
V: TRBV25-1; J: TRBJ1-6; D: .; size: .; CDR3: CASSATTGSPLHF; DNA: TGTGCCAGCAGTGCCACTACGGGTTCACCCCTCCACTTT
V: TRBV5-6; J: TRBJ1-2; D: TRBD1; size: .; CDR3: CASSPQGARGYTF; DNA: TGTGCCAGCAGCCCGCAGGGGGCGCGGGGCTACACCTTC
V: TRBV5-4; J: TRBJ2-4; D: .; size: .; CDR3: CASSFHGTKNIQYF; DNA: TGTGCCAGCAGCTTCCATGGGACCAAAAACATTCAGTACTTC
V: TRBV19; J: TRBJ2-6; D: .; size: .; CDR3: CASSTGQGTPPGANVLTF; DNA: TGTGCCAGTAGTACAGGACAAGGCACCCCGCCTGGGGCCAACGTCCTGACTTTC
V: TRBV12-3/TRBV12-4; J: TRBJ2-7; D: TRBD2; size: .; CDR3: CASRTGLASYEQYF; DNA: TGTGCCAGCAGGACGGGACTAGCTAGCTACGAGCAGTACTTC
V: TRBV7-9; J: TRBJ2-7; D: .; size: .; CDR3: CASSLGSVSYEQYF; DNA: TGTGCCAGCAGCTTAGGATCCGTCTCCTACGAGCAGTACTTC
V: TRBV29-1; J: TRBJ2-7; D: TRBD2; size: .; CDR3: CSVFTGTSSYEQYF; DNA: TGCAGCGTCTTCACCGGGACTAGCTCCTACGAGCAGTACTTC
V: TRBV12-3/TRBV12-4; J: TRBJ2-1; D: .; size: once; CDR3: CASSPKSGVYNEQFF; DNA: TGTGCCAGCAGTCCAAAATCGGGAGTATACAATGAGCAGTTCTTC
V: TRBV12-3/TRBV12-4; J: TRBJ2-7; D: TRBD1; size: .; CDR3: CANRNTGTGSYEQYF; DNA: TGTGCCAACAGAAACACCGGGACAGGGTCCTACGAGCAGTACTTC
V: TRBV6-6; J: TRBJ1-5; D: .; size: .; CDR3: CASSYTQGDGQPQHF; DNA: TGTGCCAGCAGTTACACACAGGGAGACGGTCAGCCCCAGCATTTT
V: TRBV3-1; J: TRBJ2-7; D: TRBD2; size: .; CDR3: CASSQVPGLAQYF; DNA: TGTGCCAGCAGCCAAGTCCCGGGACTAGCGCAGTACTTC
V: TRBV6-5; J: TRBJ1-5; D: .; size: once; CDR3: CASSTFGTVKNQPQHF; DNA: TGTGCCAGCAGTACTTTCGGGACGGTAAAGAATCAGCCCCAGCATTTT
V: TRBV29-1; J: TRBJ2-5; D: TRBD2; size: .; CDR3: CTVSGRAGETQYF; DNA: TGCACCGTTAGCGGGAGGGCCGGGGAGACCCAGTACTTC
V: TRBV27; J: TRBJ1-5; D: TRBD1; size: .; CDR3: CASSRQGRNQPQHF; DNA: TGTGCCAGCAGTAGACAGGGCAGGAATCAGCCCCAGCATTTT
V: TRBV27; J: TRBJ2-5; D: TRBD2; size: .; CDR3: CASGAGTIQETQYF; DNA: TGTGCCAGCGGGGCCGGGACTATCCAAGAGACCCAGTACTTC